The clone carrying this TCR beta chain has more than one count but fewer than ten. Its target is not known. This sample was included in a study of T cells after yellow fever vaccination. Study results and caveats: The secondary T-cell response peaked on day 5, not day 15, but was weaker.

The CDR3 runs to 14 residues. Germline V CDR1 and CDR2: DFQATT, SNEGSKA (reference sequence). Trimming pared 0 bases from V and 3 bases from J, leaving 11 bases between. TCRdb re-derived calls from the 5' RACE reads in MiXCR, one entry per CDR3 protein. Of about 320,000 distinct CDR3 sequences listed, around 4.3% are singletons. The chain couples TRBV20-1 to TRBJ1-1, with a weak D call TRBD1 (6 bases). This clonotype was sampled from a man aged 18-30 years who received the YFV17D yellow fever vaccine. The input for sequencing was PBMCs, taken 15 days after the yellow fever booster vaccination. The CDR3 bases are TGCAGTGCTAGAGAGAACAGGGACGACACTGAAGCTTTCTTT. As protein: CSARENRDDTEAFF.